A single sample gave rise to the 16 T cell receptor beta chains below, sequenced in a study of blood T cells in healthy people across ages. With a J-beta primer mix and a sample-barcoded 5' primer, a second PCR ran roughly 6 to 11 cycles. TCRdb re-analysed the 5' RACE reads in MiXCR, keeping a single row per CDR3 protein. The profile shows around 1.7 million distinct CDR3 sequences, 28% of them singletons. The sample consisted of blood. The receptors were gathered from a woman aged 25 to 45 in good health.

This clonotype was recorded at least ten times. This chain links TRBV6-5 with TRBJ2-7; the match to TRBD1 covers 8 bases. CDR1 is MNHEY, CDR2 SVGAGI, per germline. CDR3 length equals 14 residues. V gave up 6 bases and J gave up 4 bases; unmatched junction bases: 8. The DNA of the CDR3 is TGTGCCAGCAGACCTTACAGGGGGGTATACGAGCAGTACTTC. The encoded protein is CASRPYRGVYEQYF.

The V and J genes are TRBV9 and TRBJ1-1, with TRBD1 as a possible D gene (5 bases). The CDR3 has 15 amino acids. The V end was cut by 3 bases, the J end by 0 bases, with 12 bases between. Germline CDR1 reads SGDLS; CDR2 reads YYNGEE. CDR3 sequence (DNA): TGTGCCAGCAGCGCAGTTCGGGGCGTGAACACTGAAGCTTTCTTT. The encoded protein is CASSAVRGVNTEAFF.

On this clonotype: Given a much more abundant clone one base away, this may be a read error. The chain carries TRBV15 and TRBJ2-1; TRBD2 matches at 11 bases. Germline CDR1 reads LNHNV; CDR2 reads YYDKDF (reference sequence). Trimming cost V 5 bases and J 13 bases; bases outside gene matches: 13. The CDR3 is made up of 15 amino acids. As DNA, the CDR3 is TGTGCCACCAGCCGGGGACTAGCGGAGCAAGAGACCCAGTTCTTC. Translated, it gives CATSRGLAEQETQFF.

This clonotype appeared a single time. A much larger clone is a single base away; this may be a read error. V gene TRBV29-1 combines with J gene TRBJ2-3; the D gene is possibly TRBD2 (5 bases). The germline CDR1 and CDR2 sequences are SQVTM and ANQGSEA. The length of the CDR3 is 11 residues. Trimming left V 7 bases short and J 6 bases short, with 11 bases between. For the CDR3, the DNA is TGCAGCGCTGTAGGGAGCGATACGCAGTATTTT. Amino acids: CSAVGSDTQYF.

The chain is built from TRBV30 and TRBJ2-3; 9 positions match TRBD1. V shed 1 base and J 2 bases; nucleotides not matched to a gene: 4. This CDR3 is 15 amino acids long. CDR1 GTSNPN and CDR2 SVGIG come from the germline V gene (reference sequence). In DNA form, the CDR3 reads TGTGCCTGGAGTGCCCACAGGGGGCCCACAGATACGCAGTATTTT. Its translation: CAWSAHRGPTDTQYF.

This clonotype was seen a handful of times. The chain recombines TRBV7-6 with TRBJ1-2, with D tentatively TRBD1 (6 bases). The CDR3 runs 15 residues. Trimming removed 5 bases at V and 8 bases at J, with 21 bases between. Germline values: CDR1 SGHVS, CDR2 FNYEAQ. CDR3 nucleotides: TGTGCCAGCAGCCCTAGGGACGGGGGCGTGTGGGGCTACACCTTC. It encodes CASSPRDGGVWGYTF.

This clonotype appeared a single time. The V call is TRBV18, the J call TRBJ1-2, with D unresolved. Germline CDR1 is KGHSH and CDR2 is LQKENI. V lost 2 bases, J lost 8 bases, and 12 bases lay in between. The CDR3 runs 13 residues. CDR3 DNA sequence: TGTGCCAGCTCACCAGATGAGAGGCGCGGCTACACCTTC. Its translation: CASSPDERRGYTF.

This clonotype has only a few counts. One end of the junction fails to match germline, which may point to a read error. This rearrangement joins TRBV7-6 to TRBJ2-1, with TRBD2 matching 12 bases. The germline V gene encodes CDR1 SGHVS and CDR2 FNYEAQ. The CDR3 runs 16 residues. CDR3 sequence (DNA): TGTGTCAGCAGCTTAGGACTAGCGGGGTTATACAATGAGCAGTTCTTC. It codes for CVSSLGLAGLYNEQFF.

In the case of this clonotype: A read error may be the cause here, since a much bigger clone is one base away. The genes are TRBV4-1 and TRBJ2-2; TRBD1 or TRBD2 may be the D gene (5 bases each). This CDR3 spans 16 amino acids. CDR1 and CDR2 (germline): MGHRA, YSYEKL. The chain's CDR3 is CASSQDPGKNTGERFF. Here the CDR3 DNA reads TGCGCCAGCAGCCAAGATCCAGGGAAAAACACCGGGGAGCGGTTTTTT.

DNA of the CDR3: TGTGCCAGCAGGAGTACAGGGGTTTGGGATCAGCCCCAGCATTTT. It yields the protein CASRSTGVWDQPQHF. The V gene is TRBV5-5, the J gene TRBJ1-5, with 7 bases lining up with TRBD1. Per germline, CDR1 SGHKS and CDR2 YYEKEE (reference sequence). This CDR3 is built from 15 residues. J gave up 5 bases and V 5 bases, and 10 bases lay outside the gene matches.

The V gene is TRBV5-1, the J gene TRBJ1-1; no firm D call. Trimming pared 3 bases from V and 1 base from J, leaving 10 bases between. Germline-derived CDR1 and CDR2 are SGHRS and YFSETQ. This CDR3 region has 14 residues. This chain's CDR3 is CASSSEFGNTEAFF. The CDR3 coding sequence is TGCGCCAGCAGCTCGGAATTCGGGAACACTGAAGCTTTCTTT.

As regards this clonotype: Just one base apart from a much larger clone, this may be a read error. V and J are TRBV7-2 and TRBJ2-7, with D unclear. The length of the CDR3 is 14 residues. Germline V CDR1 and CDR2: SGHTA, FQGNSA. The CDR3 DNA reads as TGTGCCAGCAGCTTAGTCCCTGCCTCTTACGAGCAGGACTTC. It specifies CASSLVPASYEQDF.

This clonotype has a handful of counts. One base away lies a much larger clone, so this may be a sequencing read error. The rearrangement links TRBV29-1 to TRBJ2-7; D is uncertain. This CDR3 has 12 residues. Germline V gene data show CDR1 as SQVTM and CDR2 as ANQGSEA. The V gene lost 7 bases and the J gene lost 2 bases, with 12 bases spanning the gap. In DNA form, the CDR3 reads TGCAGCGGTGATATACGACCCTACGAGCAGTACTTC. Translated: CSGDIRPYEQYF.

This rearrangement joins TRBV6-1 to TRBJ1-2; D is possibly TRBD1 (5 bases). The CDR3 extends over 12 amino acids. The germline V and J ends were trimmed by 9 bases and 4 bases, with 12 bases remaining between them. Per germline, CDR1 MNHNS and CDR2 SASEGT. As DNA, the CDR3 is TGTGCCAGTATTGAGGGGATCTATGGCTACACCTTC. Amino acid sequence: CASIEGIYGYTF.

A note on this clonotype: This could be a read error, since a much larger clone is one nucleotide away. The chain combines TRBV6-2 or TRBV6-3 with TRBJ2-7, with D tentatively TRBD1 (6 bases). The CDR3 loop spans 14 amino acids. V lost 7 bases to trimming and J lost 2 bases, with 15 bases between them. Germline V CDR1 and CDR2: MNHEY, SVGEGT. The CDR3 bases are TGTGCCAGCAATAAAGGGGGAAGCACCTACGAGCAGTACTTC. It translates to CASNKGGSTYEQYF.

In its sample, this clonotype was seen many times. The V and J genes are TRBV2 and TRBJ2-7; D remains ambiguous. The CDR3 length is 10 residues. Germline assignment: CDR1 SNHLY and CDR2 FYNNEI. With 6 bases removed from V and 3 bases from J, the gap between germline ends came to 3 bases. Here the CDR3 reads CASRVYEQYF. The CDR3 bases are TGTGCCAGCAGAGTCTACGAGCAGTACTTC.